This TCR beta chain was identified during a study of shared clonotypes between healthy human individuals. It was across several immunoSEQ plates that each subset's genomic DNA was evenly split. Sequencing was performed with immunoSEQ multiplex PCR; in TCRdb, only in-frame clones are kept and a portion is missing. The top ten clones hold about 1.1% of a sample with 2 million or so clones, about 95% of them seen once. The CDR3 spans 14 residues. The V gene lost 5 bases and the J gene lost 2 bases, with 13 bases spanning the gap. The germline V gene encodes CDR1 GTSNPN and CDR2 SVGIG (reference sequence). CD8 cells regarded as naive lacked CD45RO, were positively chosen for CCR7, and omitted terminally differentiated effector memory CD45RA+ cells. Study-wide findings and caveats: Expectations were that clonotype sharing among donors would be affected by sequencing depth. The authors sampled blood alone, and tissue repertoires likely differ.

Turning to this clone: Its antigen is as yet unknown.

Specimen: naive CD8+ T cells sorted from blood. The sequence was collected from a man aged 18 to 35 in good health. The chain combines TRBV30 with TRBJ1-5, with D hard to call. For the CDR3, the DNA is TGTGCCTGGGGAAGGGAGTCGGGCAATCAGCCCCAGCATTTT. As protein: CAWGRESGNQPQHF.